This T cell receptor (beta chain) was identified in a study of T cells in Graves' hyperthyroidism and ophthalmopathy (dated by TCRdb to between 2018 and 2020). Study-level background: Peripheral blood was sampled at the time of initial diagnosis, prior to any treatment. Prospective prediction of ophthalmopathy was tested in an independent validation cohort of approximately 18 hyperthyroidism patients and 15 to 17 patients who later progressed to ophthalmopathy. The approximately 100 discovery patients were divided at random into training and test sets in a 7:3 ratio. TCR Vbeta CDR3 sequencing of fewer than 150 peripheral blood samples (around 45 ophthalmopathy, over 70 hyperthyroidism and approximately 17 progressor patients) is reported in the paper. After blood sampling, hyperthyroidism patients were treated with methimazole at a starting dose of 30 mg daily, and ophthalmopathy patients were treated with high-dose intravenous methylprednisolone. TCR V-J signatures able to tell the groups apart were searched for in a discovery cohort of around 95 patients, of whom more than 40 had Graves' ophthalmopathy and around 57 had stable Graves' hyperthyroidism. Thyroid tissue and blood T-cell repertoires from about six Graves' hyperthyroidism patients were also compared in the study. Overall study results and their limits: No statistical method was used to fix the sample size in advance, and group allocation was not hidden from the investigators. In validation, the model predicted progression to ophthalmopathy a median of about 5.9 months before onset, with about 70% sensitivity and roughly 77% specificity. Most expanded thyroid clonotypes (frequency above 0.001) were also found in blood, which suggests that blood repertoires may mirror thyroid immune responses. Ophthalmopathy was separated from stable hyperthyroidism by a 13 V-J signature model, with approximately 85% sensitivity and roughly 84% specificity obtained in cross-validation and 80%/75% obtained in testing.

Moderately to severely active disease, a Clinical Activity Score of at least 3, a NOSPECS grade of at least 4, and a duration under 3 months were present in ophthalmopathy patients. Exclusion was applied to patients with uncontrolled infections, other autoimmune diseases, pregnancy or lactation. Diagnoses were based on clinical symptoms, serum thyroxine and TRAb, thyroid ultrasound and orbital computed tomography. PBMCs were isolated from roughly 10 ml of fresh peripheral blood by Ficoll-Paque density gradient centrifugation. Total RNA was extracted using Trizol reagent, and RNA quality was assessed on an Agilent 2100 Bioanalyzer. As concerns this clonotype: Its antigen is currently not known. Nothing much larger sits one base from this clone, and base qualities are not available.

The TCR beta CDR3 regions were amplified from the RNA transcripts. The first round of RT-PCR for the TCR CDR3 was performed with the HTBI primer set and the Qiagen OneStep RT-PCR kit. Libraries were constructed in a second round of multiplex PCR, after which size selection and purification were performed. Libraries were sequenced paired-end with 100 bp reads on an Illumina HiSeq2000. Per the source publication's procedure: SOAPnuke was used to process the raw data, removing reads that contained adapters or uncalled bases, had a mean Phred below 15, or lacked an exact match to the constant primer or identifier. COPE v1.2.5 was used to merge the high-quality paired reads, and each unique nucleotide sequence was defined as a clonotype. MiTCR v1.1 was used to align the clonotypes against IMGT TRBV, TRBD and TRBJ reference segments. The analysis was restricted to V-J combinations with a frequency above 0.0001, which together covered around 99% of the repertoires. The TCS score was defined as the ratio of F50 (clonal expansion) to E x V (chaos), calculated using BLOSUM62-based TCRdist between CDR3 peptides within each V-J. Welch's t-statistics and random forest reduced just over 500 V-J features to 10 to 15, which were used in a naive Bayes classifier (R e1071). TCRdb trimmed public reads at Q25 via fastp, called clones via MiXCR and kept in-frame beta chains. Every entry covers one CDR3 protein and lists the most common genes and DNA from its rows. The V and J calls were determined by TCRdb, not by the authors. Here the sample has some 350,000 distinct CDR3 sequences; about 16% occur a single time. The ten most abundant clones make up approximately 19% of the sample.

CDR1 and CDR2 (SGHTA, FQGNSA) derive from the germline V gene. The CDR3 contains 17 residues, cysteine and phenylalanine counted. CDR3 DNA is the only sequence kept; it has 51 bases, read in frame from the first base. Ends trimmed: V by 2 bases, J by 0 bases; bases unmatched to a gene: 8. The rearranged chain carries TRBV7-2 and TRBJ2-3; 7 bases in between match TRBD2. This sequence originates from a woman aged 55-69 years with Graves' ophthalmopathy. Source material: blood. This receptor carries the CDR3 CASSLTRTRSSTDTQYF. The DNA sequence follows: TGTGCCAGCAGCTTAACGCGGACTAGGTCTAGCACAGATACGCAGTATTTT.